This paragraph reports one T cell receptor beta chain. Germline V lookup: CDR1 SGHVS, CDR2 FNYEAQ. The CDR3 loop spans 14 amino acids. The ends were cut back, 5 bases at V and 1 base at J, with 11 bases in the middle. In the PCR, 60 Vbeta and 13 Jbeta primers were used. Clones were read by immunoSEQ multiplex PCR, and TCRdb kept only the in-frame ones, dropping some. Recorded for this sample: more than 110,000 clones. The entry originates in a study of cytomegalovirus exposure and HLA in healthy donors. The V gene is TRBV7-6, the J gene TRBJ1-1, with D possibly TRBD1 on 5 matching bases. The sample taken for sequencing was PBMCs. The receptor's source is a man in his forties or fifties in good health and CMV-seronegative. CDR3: CASSPGGRNTEAFF. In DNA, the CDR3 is TGTGCCAGCAGCCCGGGGGGTAGGAACACTGAAGCTTTCTTT.